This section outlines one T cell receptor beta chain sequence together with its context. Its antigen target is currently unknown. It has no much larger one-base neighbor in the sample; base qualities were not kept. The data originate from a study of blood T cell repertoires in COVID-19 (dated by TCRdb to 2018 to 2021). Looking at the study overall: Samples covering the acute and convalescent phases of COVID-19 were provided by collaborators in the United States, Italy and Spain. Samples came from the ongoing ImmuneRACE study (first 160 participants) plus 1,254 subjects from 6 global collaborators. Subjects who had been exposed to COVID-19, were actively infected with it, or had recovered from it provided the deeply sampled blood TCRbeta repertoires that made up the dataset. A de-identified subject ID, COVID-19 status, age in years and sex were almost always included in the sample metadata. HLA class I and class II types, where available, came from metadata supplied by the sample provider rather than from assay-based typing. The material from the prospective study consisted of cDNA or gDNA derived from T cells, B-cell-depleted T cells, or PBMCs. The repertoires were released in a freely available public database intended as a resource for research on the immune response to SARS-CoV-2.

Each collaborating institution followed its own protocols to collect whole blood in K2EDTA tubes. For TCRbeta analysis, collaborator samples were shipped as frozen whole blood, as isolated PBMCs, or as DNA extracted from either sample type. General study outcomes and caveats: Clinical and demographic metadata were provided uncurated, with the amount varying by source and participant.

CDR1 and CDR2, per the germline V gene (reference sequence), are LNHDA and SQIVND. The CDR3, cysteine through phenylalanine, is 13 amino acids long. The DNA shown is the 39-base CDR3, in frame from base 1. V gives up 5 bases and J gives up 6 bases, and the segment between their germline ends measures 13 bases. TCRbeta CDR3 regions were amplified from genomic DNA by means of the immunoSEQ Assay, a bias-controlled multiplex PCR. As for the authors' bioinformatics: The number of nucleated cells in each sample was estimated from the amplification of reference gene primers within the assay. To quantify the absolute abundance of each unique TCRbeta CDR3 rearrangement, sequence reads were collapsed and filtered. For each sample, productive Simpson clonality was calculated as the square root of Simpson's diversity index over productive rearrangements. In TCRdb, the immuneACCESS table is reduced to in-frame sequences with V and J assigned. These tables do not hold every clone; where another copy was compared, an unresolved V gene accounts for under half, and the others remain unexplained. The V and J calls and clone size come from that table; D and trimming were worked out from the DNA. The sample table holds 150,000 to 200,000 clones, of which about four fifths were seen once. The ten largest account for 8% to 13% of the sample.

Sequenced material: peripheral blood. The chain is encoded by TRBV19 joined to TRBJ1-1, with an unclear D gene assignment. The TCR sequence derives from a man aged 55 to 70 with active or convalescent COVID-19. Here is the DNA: TGTGCCAGTAGTGTAAATCTGGGCGCTGAAGCTTTCTTT. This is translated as CASSVNLGAEAFF.